This TCR beta chain was captured by sequencing in a study of CD8 T cells in Susac syndrome. Reverse transcription used about 0.45 to 1 ug RNA and random hexamers. TCRdb fed the immunoSEQ multiplex PCR reads into MiXCR, producing one record per CDR3 protein. The sample lists about 240,000 distinct CDR3 sequences; 96% were seen once. This CDR3 comprises 12 residues. J was trimmed by 7 bases and V by 5 bases; bases with no gene match: 4. Germline V gene data show CDR1 as DFQATT and CDR2 as SNEGSKA (reference sequence). The rearrangement joins TRBV20-1 to TRBJ2-4; 8 bases align to TRBD2. The receptor's source is a human donor with Susac syndrome. The sequenced material came from CD4+ T cells from PBMCs. CDR3 in amino acids: CSAREGGNIQYF. In DNA form, the CDR3 reads TGCAGTGCTCGGGAGGGCGGGAACATTCAGTACTTC.